These 27 T cell receptor beta chains were sequenced from one sample in a study of blood T cell repertoires in COVID-19. Clones were read by immunoSEQ multiplex PCR, and TCRdb kept only the in-frame ones, dropping some. The data hold 100,000 to 150,000 clones, with around nine tenths observed a single time. Sample: peripheral blood. The receptor source for this set is a woman aged 70-85 years with COVID-19, enrolled during active disease.

CDR3 residues: CASSLSTDTQYF. In DNA form, the CDR3 reads TGTGCCAGCTCACTAAGCACAGATACGCAGTATTTT. J is TRBJ2-3 and V is TRBV18; unclear D gene. Trimming took 4 bases from V and 0 from J, leaving 2 bases between them. This CDR3 has 12 amino acids. Germline-derived CDR1 and CDR2 are KGHSH and LQKENI.

The rearrangement links TRBV28 to TRBJ2-1; a weak D match, TRBD1 (6 bases). The germline CDR1 and CDR2 sequences are MDHEN and SYDVKM. CDR3 size: 13 residues. Deletions cut 5 bases from V and 7 bases from J, with 12 bases between. CDR3 DNA: TGTGCCAGCAGTGGCCAAGGGGGTAATGAGCAGTTCTTC. The encoded protein is CASSGQGGNEQFF.

The chain employs TRBV6-6 and TRBJ2-6, with TRBD1 matching 7 bases. The CDR3 contains 17 residues. V gave up 6 bases and J gave up 0 bases; unmatched junction bases: 8. Germline CDR1 is MNHNY and CDR2 is SVGAGI (reference sequence). The CDR3 here is CASRRNRGFSGANVLTF. For the CDR3, the DNA is TGTGCCAGCAGACGAAACAGGGGTTTCTCTGGGGCCAACGTCCTGACTTTC.

The chain combines TRBV5-4 with TRBJ2-5, with 7 bases fitting TRBD2. Germline values: CDR1 SGHNT, CDR2 YYREEE (reference sequence). The CDR3 sequence is 15 residues long. J gave up 3 bases and V 0 bases, and 5 bases lay outside the gene matches. This CDR3 is CASSLAARGEETQYF. CDR3 nucleotides: TGTGCCAGCAGCTTGGCAGCCCGGGGGGAAGAGACCCAGTACTTC.

The gene calls are TRBV30 and TRBJ1-3; unclear D gene. CDR1 and CDR2 from the germline V gene are GTSNPN and SVGIG (reference sequence). This CDR3 is built from 14 residues. The V end lost 3 bases, the J end lost 4 bases, and 13 bases lay between the germline ends. The CDR3 region is CAWSANTFGNTIYF. The CDR3 DNA is TGTGCCTGGAGCGCCAACACCTTCGGAAACACCATATATTTT.

The gene calls are TRBV28 and TRBJ1-4, with 7 bases lining up with TRBD1. The CDR3 is made up of 13 amino acids. V was pared by 6 bases and J by 8 bases, with 6 bases of the junction left unmatched. The germline CDR1 and CDR2 sequences are MDHEN and SYDVKM. The CDR3 protein is CASREQGNEKLFF. In DNA form, the CDR3 reads TGTGCCAGCAGAGAACAGGGGAACGAAAAACTGTTTTTT.

The J gene is TRBJ2-5, the V gene TRBV6-5; possible D gene TRBD1, 5 bases. V lost 2 bases and J 4 bases, leaving 11 bases between the germline ends. The length of the CDR3 is 14 residues. CDR1 MNHEY and CDR2 SVGAGI come from the germline V gene. The CDR3 DNA reads TGTGCCAGCAGTTACGGGGCAGGCCGAGAGACCCAGTACTTC. Translating gives CASSYGAGRETQYF.

The V gene is TRBV10-3, the J gene TRBJ1-2; 9 positions match TRBD1. This CDR3 spans 15 amino acids. Germline V gene data show CDR1 as ENHRY and CDR2 as SYGVKD. V dropped 2 bases and J dropped 6; count of bases not matched to a gene: 7. CDR3 amino acids: CAISEATGGLNGYTF. The DNA of the CDR3 is TGTGCCATCAGTGAGGCGACAGGGGGTTTGAATGGCTACACCTTC.

CDR3 region: CATSRDPGANTEAFF. The CDR3 coding sequence is TGTGCCACCAGCAGAGATCCAGGGGCGAACACTGAAGCTTTCTTT. This sequence joins TRBV15 and TRBJ1-1, with D perhaps TRBD1 (6 bases). In germline, CDR1 is LNHNV, CDR2 YYDKDF (reference sequence). Trimming left V 0 bases short and J 1 base short, with 9 bases between. The CDR3 sequence is 15 residues long.

The chain joins TRBV28 to TRBJ1-5; a weak D match, TRBD1 (5 bases). Germline V gene data show CDR1 as MDHEN and CDR2 as SYDVKM. V was shortened by 3 bases and J by 2 bases, with 20 bases between the two germline ends. This CDR3 comprises 18 residues. This CDR3 reads CASSFGVAGEGGNQPQHF. The CDR3 DNA reads as TGTGCCAGCAGTTTCGGGGTTGCGGGGGAGGGAGGCAATCAGCCCCAGCATTTT.

The chain couples TRBV3-1 (or the pseudogene TRBV3-2) to TRBJ2-5; 10 bases map to TRBD2. J was trimmed by 5 bases and V by 4 bases; bases with no gene match: 10. Germline assignment: CDR1 LGHDT and CDR2 YNNKEL (reference sequence). This CDR3 has 16 amino acids. This CDR3 reads CASSPTAGGPWETQYF. Written as DNA, the CDR3 is TGTGCCAGCAGCCCGACAGCGGGGGGGCCGTGGGAGACCCAGTACTTC.

This chain connects TRBV30 to TRBJ2-7; 14 bases line up with TRBD2. The trim removed 2 bases at V and 8 bases at J, leaving 8 bases unmatched. CDR3 length equals 15 residues. Germline V lookup: CDR1 GTSNPN, CDR2 SVGIG (reference sequence). The CDR3 DNA sequence: TGTGCCTGGAGTCCCACGACTAGCGGGGGGGCCCAGCAGTACTTC. Its protein is CAWSPTTSGGAQQYF.

This chain links TRBV27 with TRBJ2-7, with 9 bases that match TRBD2. V gave up 5 bases and J gave up 3 bases; unmatched junction bases: 11. The CDR3 extends over 16 amino acids. Germline assignment: CDR1 MNHEY and CDR2 SMNVEV (reference sequence). The CDR3 DNA sequence: TGTGCCAGCAGTCATCAGCGGGGGGCCCGCGGCTACGAGCAGTACTTC. Protein product: CASSHQRGARGYEQYF.

J is TRBJ1-2 and V is TRBV3-1 (or the pseudogene TRBV3-2); D possibly corresponds to TRBD1 (6 bases). V was clipped by 0 bases and J by 4 bases, with 15 bases between them. CDR3 size: 16 residues. Germline loops: CDR1 LGHDT, CDR2 YNNKEL (reference sequence). CDR3 region: CASSQDGGDRSYGYTF. The CDR3 nucleotides read TGTGCCAGCAGCCAAGATGGGGGAGACAGGTCCTATGGCTACACCTTC.

The J gene is TRBJ2-3, the V gene TRBV18; 8 bases line up with TRBD1. Germline assignment: CDR1 KGHSH and CDR2 LQKENI. V lost 3 bases and J lost 10; bases outside the gene matches: 15. The CDR3 contains 16 residues. CDR3 bases: TGTGCCAGCTCACCGACAGGGGATCTCCCCCCTCCCCCGCAGTATTTT. The encoded protein is CASSPTGDLPPPPQYF. The full variable domain, completed using reference TRBV18 and TRBJ2-3, is NAGVMQNPRHLVRRRGQEARLRCSPMKGHSHVYWYRQLPEEGLKFMVYLQKENIIDESGMPKERFSAEFPKEGPSILRIQQVVRGDSAAYFCASSPTGDLPPPPQYFGPGTRLTVL.

The table lists this clone with a count of one. The genes are TRBV28 and TRBJ1-2, with TRBD1 matching over 7 bases. The CDR3 is 15 residues long. Germline V CDR1 and CDR2: MDHEN, SYDVKM. Trimming removed 5 bases from V and 3 bases from J; junction bases left unmatched: 9. As DNA, the CDR3 is TGTGCCAGCAGTCCGACAGGGTCCGACTACTATGGCTACACCTTC. Translation: CASSPTGSDYYGYTF.

The rearrangement links TRBV6-5 to TRBJ1-1; D gene ambiguous. Trimming removed 2 bases at V and 3 bases at J, with 13 bases between. This CDR3 contains 15 residues. Looked up from germline, CDR1 is MNHEY and CDR2 is SVGAGI. The CDR3 loop reads CASSYGKRADTEAFF. The CDR3 DNA reads TGTGCCAGCAGTTACGGGAAGAGGGCGGACACTGAAGCTTTCTTT.

This chain links TRBV5-6 with TRBJ1-2; D unresolved. The V and J ends lost 3 bases and 6 bases respectively, with 9 bases between them. CDR1 SGHDT and CDR2 YYEEEE come from the germline V gene. The CDR3 is 12 amino acids. The CDR3 DNA reads TGTGCCAGCAGCTGGGGTAGCGATGGCTACACCTTC. Protein sequence: CASSWGSDGYTF.

The V and J genes are TRBV4-2 and TRBJ1-5; 9 positions match TRBD1. V lost 1 base, J lost 6 bases, and 7 bases stayed unmatched. The CDR3 totals 16 residues. Germline CDR1 reads LGHNA; CDR2 reads YNFKEQ. The CDR3 spells CASSQARTGESQPQHF. CDR3 DNA: TGTGCCAGCAGCCAAGCTCGGACAGGGGAAAGTCAGCCCCAGCATTTT.

This clone was seen only a few times. CDR3 loop: CASSAGQGNQPQHF. The CDR3 bases are TGTGCCAGCAGCGCGGGACAGGGTAACCAGCCCCAGCATTTT. The rearrangement joins TRBV7-9 to TRBJ1-5, with 9 positions matching TRBD1. Trimming removed 5 bases from V and 7 bases from J; junction bases left unmatched: 6. CDR3 length: 14 residues. The germline gives CDR1 SEHNR, CDR2 FQNEAQ (reference sequence).

The chain has TRBV6-6 and TRBJ1-5; 8 bases align to TRBD1. Germline V gene data show CDR1 as MNHNY and CDR2 as SVGAGI (reference sequence). The V and J ends lost 6 bases and 6 bases, in that order; junction bases with no gene match: 7. This CDR3 has 14 residues. The CDR3 reads CASRDSDRVQPQHF. CDR3 nucleotide sequence: TGTGCCAGCAGGGATTCGGACAGGGTTCAGCCCCAGCATTTT.

The DNA of the CDR3 is TGTGCCAGCAGTATGACAGCCCCTGGAAACACCATATATTTT. Translated, it gives CASSMTAPGNTIYF. The genes are TRBV6-5 and TRBJ1-3; perhaps TRBD1 as D (5 bases). Deletions cut 5 bases from V and 2 bases from J, with 10 bases between. This CDR3 is built from 14 residues. The germline V gene has CDR1 MNHEY and CDR2 SVGAGI.

Comments on this clone: The sample holds other DNA sequences that translate to the same CDR3. This chain joins TRBV12-3 or TRBV12-4 and TRBJ1-5; D not certain. The CDR3 runs 12 residues. V was trimmed by 4 bases and J by 4 bases, leaving 5 bases between them. The CDR3 here is CASSSGNQPQHF. CDR3 DNA sequence: TGTGCCAGCAGTTCCGGGAATCAGCCCCAGCATTTT.

This chain uses TRBV6-5 with TRBJ2-2; the D gene is possibly TRBD2 (5 bases). This CDR3 comprises 14 residues. Trimming took 8 bases from V and 4 from J, leaving 14 bases between them. Germline CDR1 and CDR2: MNHEY and SVGAGI. The CDR3 DNA reads as TGTGCCAGCCTTAAAATAGCGTCCACCGGGGAGCTGTTTTTT. Its protein is CASLKIASTGELFF.

This clone appeared a few times. The chain's CDR3 is CASSYSGLSTDTQYF. DNA for the CDR3: TGTGCCAGCAGTTATAGCGGCCTAAGCACAGATACGCAGTATTTT. The chain employs TRBV6-4 and TRBJ2-3; D perhaps matches TRBD2 (6 bases). Germline CDR1 reads MRHNA; CDR2 reads SNTAGT. Trimming took off 5 bases at V and 0 bases at J, with 12 bases between the two ends. There are 15 residues in the CDR3.

V gene TRBV6-2 or TRBV6-3 combines with J gene TRBJ1-2; no firm D call. V lost 4 bases and J 0 bases, leaving 9 bases between the germline ends. This CDR3 spans 14 amino acids. Looked up from germline, CDR1 is MNHEY and CDR2 is SVGEGT. CDR3 nucleotides: TGTGCCAGCAGTTGGACCGGGGCTAACTATGGCTACACCTTC. This sequence encodes CASSWTGANYGYTF.

The chain couples TRBV3-1 (or the pseudogene TRBV3-2) to TRBJ2-7; tentative D call: TRBD2 (5 bases). The CDR3 has 15 amino acids. CDR1 and CDR2 (germline): LGHDT, YNNKEL (reference sequence). With 0 bases removed from V and 2 bases from J, the gap between germline ends came to 11 bases. This chain's CDR3 is CASSQDISSPYEQYF. The CDR3 DNA reads as TGTGCCAGCAGCCAAGATATATCTAGCCCCTACGAGCAGTACTTC.